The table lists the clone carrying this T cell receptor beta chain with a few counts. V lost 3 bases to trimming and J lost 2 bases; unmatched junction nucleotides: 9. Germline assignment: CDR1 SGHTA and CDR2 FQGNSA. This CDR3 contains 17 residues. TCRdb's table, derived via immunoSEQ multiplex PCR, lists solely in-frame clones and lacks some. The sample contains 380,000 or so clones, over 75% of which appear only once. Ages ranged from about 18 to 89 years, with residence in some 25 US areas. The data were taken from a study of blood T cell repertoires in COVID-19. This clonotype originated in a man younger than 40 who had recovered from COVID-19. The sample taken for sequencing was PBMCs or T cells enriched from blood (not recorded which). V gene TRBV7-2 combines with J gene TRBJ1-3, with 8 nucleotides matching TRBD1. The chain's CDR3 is CASSLEGQAHAGNTIYF. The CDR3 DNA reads TGTGCCAGCAGCTTGGAGGGACAGGCTCATGCTGGAAACACCATATATTTT.